In its sample, the clone carrying this T cell receptor beta chain was seen a few times. The antigen is unknown. The donors gave bone marrow, and they were healthy. Vbeta (60) and Jbeta (13) primers were used in the PCR. Profiled with immunoSEQ multiplex PCR; TCRdb holds only in-frame clones, not every one. The table includes some 150,000 clones, less than 80% detected once. The data are from a study of cytomegalovirus exposure and HLA in healthy donors. Study-level results: Common viral pathogens seemed, in a later analysis, to connect with several of the most significant clusters. 87-base-pair reads could not separate some V segments, including TRBV6-2 and TRBV6-3. The study labeled fewer than 200 TCR beta chains cytomegalovirus-associated.

Germline lookup yields CDR1 LNHDA and CDR2 SQIVND (reference sequence). This CDR3 has 14 amino acids. V was trimmed by 7 bases and J by 2 bases, leaving 12 bases between them. V is TRBV19 and J is TRBJ1-5; TRBD1 is a possible D gene (6 bases). The sequencing sample was made of PBMCs. This clonotype originated in a female donor in good health and CMV-seronegative. In nucleotides, the CDR3 is TGTGCCAGTACGGTGGGGGCTGGCAATCAGCCCCAGCATTTT. It yields the protein CASTVGAGNQPQHF.